These T cell receptor beta chains were read from a single sample in a study of CD8+CD57+ T cells in acquired aplastic anemia. TCRdb re-called the reads with MiXCR, one entry per CDR3 protein. The table shows roughly 250,000 distinct CDR3 sequences, with less than 85% occurring only once. The sequencing input was sorted CD4+, CD8+, or CD8+CD57+ T cells (not recorded which) from PBMCs. These receptors were taken from a human donor with aplastic anemia. Each CDR3 is given with its conserved first and last residue. The order of the fields is V gene, D gene, CDR3 protein. The D gene is left open where the match is weak.

v_call: TRBV7-2; d_call: .; cdr3_aa: CASSLAGHPHTQYF
v_call: TRBV7-8; d_call: .; cdr3_aa: CASSLAGGADTQEAFF
v_call: TRBV9; d_call: .; cdr3_aa: CASSVEDYPLVNTFF
v_call: TRBV7-2; d_call: TRBD2; cdr3_aa: CASSSGGGNHKKYF
v_call: TRBV7-6; d_call: TRBD1; cdr3_aa: CASSSNRGSSPPQYF
v_call: TRBV29-1; d_call: .; cdr3_aa: CTVEKQGTGTQYF
v_call: TRBV20-1; d_call: .; cdr3_aa: CSASSLTRSGQPQHF
v_call: TRBV9; d_call: .; cdr3_aa: CASSVEDYALVKNF
v_call: TRBV5-5; d_call: .; cdr3_aa: CASGLPGSYGANVLTF
v_call: TRBV7-8; d_call: TRBD2; cdr3_aa: CASSLSPPSGSTDF
v_call: TRBV7-2; d_call: .; cdr3_aa: CASSSRTGGRRPLHF
v_call: TRBV2; d_call: .; cdr3_aa: CASSVACSHHTQHF
v_call: TRBV7-8; d_call: .; cdr3_aa: CASSLAGGPDTTQYF
v_call: TRBV24-1; d_call: .; cdr3_aa: CATSDGGKTQYF
v_call: TRBV11-2; d_call: TRBD1; cdr3_aa: CASSSTDRADTQYF
v_call: TRBV7-9; d_call: .; cdr3_aa: CASSFQPDGPAFGYTF
v_call: TRBV20-1; d_call: TRBD1; cdr3_aa: CSARPTDRGRRANYGYTF
v_call: TRBV20-1; d_call: TRBD2; cdr3_aa: CSARSIAGPTDTQFF
v_call: TRBV7-6; d_call: .; cdr3_aa: CASTLRRGPSGGNAF
v_call: TRBV5-1; d_call: .; cdr3_aa: CASSLEIYGKAFF
v_call: TRBV2; d_call: TRBD2; cdr3_aa: CASSVAGGPNTQYF
v_call: TRBV2; d_call: .; cdr3_aa: CASSFATTDTQYF
v_call: TRBV5-6; d_call: .; cdr3_aa: CTRQVAEETQYF
v_call: TRBV6-4; d_call: .; cdr3_aa: CASSQYYEQYF
v_call: TRBV5-4; d_call: .; cdr3_aa: CASSFTSAYNSPLHF
v_call: TRBV7-3; d_call: .; cdr3_aa: CASSRQANGVEHWFF
v_call: TRBV7-8; d_call: .; cdr3_aa: CASSLAAGPTAQYF
v_call: TRBV15; d_call: .; cdr3_aa: CATSRTSHQETQYF
v_call: TRBV7-8; d_call: .; cdr3_aa: CASSLAGGRVTQDYTF
v_call: TRBV7-4; d_call: .; cdr3_aa: CASSLGQAQETQYF
v_call: TRBV2; d_call: .; cdr3_aa: CASSEATFPKNIQYF
v_call: TRBV5-4; d_call: .; cdr3_aa: CASSFRGVAYEQYF
v_call: TRBV2; d_call: .; cdr3_aa: CASGVGGANTKYF
v_call: TRBV7-3; d_call: .; cdr3_aa: CASSQPAGREQFF
v_call: TRBV7-9; d_call: TRBD2; cdr3_aa: CASRVQGSGGCDQQFF
v_call: TRBV7-2; d_call: .; cdr3_aa: CASSLAPTPTKYF
v_call: TRBV10-3; d_call: TRBD1; cdr3_aa: CAISQGTEPSRGYTF
v_call: TRBV7-9; d_call: .; cdr3_aa: CASSLSLGGADKQYF
v_call: TRBV19; d_call: .; cdr3_aa: CASSIEGDYGYTF